The T cell receptor (beta chain) described here comes from a study of T cells after yellow fever vaccination. Study-level information: Fractions with few cells were prepared using SMART-Seq v4 Ultra Low Input. The study, taken as a whole, reports: Overall, a small share of clonotypes was seen in both CD4 and CD8 compartments.

About this clonotype itself: Its antigen is not identified.

TCRdb analysed the 5' RACE reads with MiXCR anew, one entry per CDR3 protein. There are some 300,000 distinct CDR3 sequences in the sample; roughly 8.7% occur only once, and about 3.7% lies in the top ten. CDR3 length: 15 amino acids. J lost 6 bases, V lost 5 bases, and 10 bases had no gene match. The V gene's germline CDR1 is MNHEY and CDR2 SMNVEV (reference sequence). This sequence was found in a man aged 18 to 29 who received the YFV17D yellow fever vaccine. The rearrangement links TRBV27 to TRBJ2-7; 10 bases are shared with TRBD1. The source material was CD4+ T cells sorted from PBMCs, sampled 5 days after the yellow fever booster vaccination. The chain's CDR3 is CASSHIFGQGGEQYF. In DNA form, the CDR3 reads TGTGCCAGCAGTCACATATTTGGACAGGGGGGCGAGCAGTACTTC.